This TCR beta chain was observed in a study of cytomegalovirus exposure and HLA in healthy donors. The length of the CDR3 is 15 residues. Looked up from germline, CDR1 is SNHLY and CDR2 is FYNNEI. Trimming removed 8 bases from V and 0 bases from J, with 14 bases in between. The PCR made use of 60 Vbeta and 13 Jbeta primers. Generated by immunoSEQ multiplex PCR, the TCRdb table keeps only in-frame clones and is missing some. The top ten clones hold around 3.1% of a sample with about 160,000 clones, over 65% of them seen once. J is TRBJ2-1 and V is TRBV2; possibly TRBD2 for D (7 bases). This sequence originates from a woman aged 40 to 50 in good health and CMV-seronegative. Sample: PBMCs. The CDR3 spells CASLTGGGSYNEQFF. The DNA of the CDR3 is TGTGCCAGCCTTACGGGGGGCGGCTCCTACAATGAGCAGTTCTTC.